This T cell receptor (beta chain) was documented in a study of CD4 T cells in relation to SARS-CoV-2 and coronaviruses. On this clone itself: No antigen is known for it.

The unexposed donors gave CD4+ T cells in about 2010-2019, prior to COVID-19. The cells were cultured for under twelve days before CD4+ T cells were isolated. General study results and limits: The cross-reactivity analysis covered only spike protein, not other viral proteins.

The table came from immunoSEQ multiplex PCR; TCRdb's copy has only in-frame clones and leaves some out. Among about 21,000 clones listed, less than 85% were seen once. Sequencing input: CD4+ T cells from PBMCs, cultured in vitro. The TCR originated in a human donor in good health.

CDR3 sequence: CASSLLAGRGRFF. The CDR3 DNA is TGTGCCAGCAGCTTGTTAGCGGGAAGGGGGCGGTTCTTC. The chain carries TRBV7-8 and TRBJ2-1; tentative D call: TRBD2 (8 bases). Trimming cost V 3 bases and J 15 bases, with 18 bases left between them. The length of the CDR3 is 13 residues. Germline V gene data show CDR1 as SGHVS and CDR2 as FQNEAQ.